What follows are 3 T cell receptor beta chains derived from one specimen sequenced in a study of blood T cell repertoires in COVID-19. Profiling relied on immunoSEQ multiplex PCR, and the TCRdb table lists in-frame clones only, not all of them. The repertoire has around 100,000 clones, about 89% of them found once; the top ten carry roughly 3.6%. Sequenced input: peripheral blood. The receptors here all came from an older woman with acute or convalescent COVID-19.

The chain combines TRBV9 with TRBJ2-2; possible D gene TRBD1, 6 bases. Trimming stripped 1 base from V and 4 bases from J, with 11 bases between. The CDR3 is 15 amino acids. Germline CDR1 is SGDLS and CDR2 is YYNGEE. This CDR3 is CASSVLDSFTGELFF. The CDR3 region has the DNA TGTGCCAGCAGCGTATTGGACAGCTTCACCGGGGAGCTGTTTTTT.

The J gene is TRBJ2-1, the V gene TRBV5-1; possibly TRBD1 for D (5 bases). V was shortened by 4 bases and J by 9 bases, with 11 bases between the two germline ends. There are 12 residues in the CDR3. The germline gives CDR1 SGHRS, CDR2 YFSETQ. The CDR3 bases are TGCGCCAGCAGCCCCGAAAGGGGTGAGCAGTTCTTC. It translates to CASSPERGEQFF.

The V call is TRBV28, the J call TRBJ2-1, with 7 positions matching TRBD2. There are 12 residues in the CDR3. V shed 3 bases, J shed 10 bases, and the junction held 3 bases outside the gene matches. Germline V gives CDR1 MDHEN, CDR2 SYDVKM. CDR3 in amino acids: CASSFQTSEQFF. The CDR3 DNA reads as TGTGCCAGCAGTTTCCAGACTAGCGAGCAGTTCTTC. Full variable domain (remainder filled in from reference TRBV28 and TRBJ2-1): DVKVTQSSRYLVKRTGEKVFLECVQDMDHENMFWYRQDPGLGLRLIYFSYDVKMKEKGDIPEGYSVSREKKERFSLILESASTNQTSMYLCASSFQTSEQFFGPGTRLTVL.